This TCR beta chain was captured by sequencing in a study of lymphopenia after photon versus proton radiotherapy. The study's findings and limits: After lymphocyte nadir, photon-treated repertoires showed oligoclonal expansion, especially CD8+ Temra. Only patients who died were analyzed for survival; proton advantage is unproven. Under photons, naive T cells and diversity fell while effector/memory populations rose.

As regards this clone: Its target is not known.

The repertoire was sequenced with immunoSEQ multiplex PCR; TCRdb's copy has only in-frame clones and lacks some. The table has about 160,000 clones, approximately 90% seen once. This CDR3 region has 17 residues. Germline V gene lookup returns CDR1 SGHNT and CDR2 YYREEE (reference sequence). J lost 0 bases, V lost 2 bases, and 4 bases had no gene match. This chain connects TRBV5-4 to TRBJ2-7; 14 positions match TRBD2. This TCR was sampled from a man aged 45 to 65 with gastric cancer. The sample here was peripheral blood, taken from a patient treated with photon-based radiotherapy. The CDR3 DNA is TGTGCCAGCAGCTTCGAGACTAGCGGGGGGGGCTCCTACGAGCAGTACTTC. It yields the protein CASSFETSGGGSYEQYF.